The 14 T cell receptor beta chains listed next were all sequenced from one sample in a study of T cell responses to AZD1222 COVID-19 vaccine. Data came from immunoSEQ multiplex PCR; TCRdb stores just in-frame clones and leaves some out. The repertoire includes 85,000 or so clones, around 84% of them detected once, and approximately 5.6% sits in the top ten. This sample comprised peripheral blood, obtained 28 days after the second AZD1222 dose. These receptor sequences come from an adult who received the AZD1222 COVID-19 vaccine.

The rearrangement uses TRBV7-8 and TRBJ1-1, with D uncertain. V was clipped by 1 base and J by 10 bases, with 10 bases between them. The CDR3 totals 12 residues. Germline CDR1 and CDR2: SGHVS and FQNEAQ. Here the CDR3 DNA reads TGTGCCAGCAGCTTAGGAGAGCAGATAGCTTTCTTT. As protein: CASSLGEQIAFF.

This clone was seen a single time. The chain combines TRBV5-1 with TRBJ2-2; 9 positions agree with TRBD2. V lost 2 bases, J lost 1 base, and 6 bases stayed unmatched. Germline CDR1 SGHRS, CDR2 YFSETQ. This CDR3 is 17 amino acids long. CDR3 bases: TGCGCCAGCAGCTTTTTCCTACTAGCGGGGAACACCGGGGAGCTGTTTTTT. Amino acids: CASSFFLLAGNTGELFF.

V gene TRBV19 combines with J gene TRBJ1-5, with unresolved D. Trimming shortened V by 6 bases and J by 0 bases, and 3 bases separated the two germline ends. CDR3 length: 12 amino acids. CDR1 is LNHDA, CDR2 SQIVND, per germline (reference sequence). In DNA form, the CDR3 reads TGTGCCAGTAGCGATAGCAATCAGCCCCAGCATTTT. This translates into CASSDSNQPQHF.

The rearrangement joins TRBV5-1 to TRBJ2-7; D is unresolved. CDR1 SGHRS and CDR2 YFSETQ come from the germline V gene. This CDR3 has 13 residues. Trimming took 0 bases from V and 3 from J, leaving 7 bases between them. CDR3 sequence reads: CASSLEGYYEQYF. The CDR3 nucleotides are TGCGCCAGCAGCTTGGAAGGTTACTACGAGCAGTACTTC.

The chain joins TRBV7-3 to TRBJ2-5; D possibly matches TRBD1 or TRBD2 (5 bases each). Germline V gene lookup returns CDR1 SGHTA and CDR2 FQGTGA. The V end was cut by 4 bases, the J end by 2 bases, with 14 bases between. CDR3 length: 15 amino acids. Here the CDR3 DNA reads TGTGCCAGCAGCTCCGGGACGGGATTTCAAGAGACCCAGTACTTC. It is translated as CASSSGTGFQETQYF.

The chain couples TRBV5-4 to TRBJ2-7; 7 nucleotides match TRBD1. Germline values: CDR1 SGHNT, CDR2 YYREEE (reference sequence). V shed 2 bases, J shed 5 bases, and the junction held 10 bases outside the gene matches. CDR3 length: 15 amino acids. CDR3: CASSFPRTGPNEQYF. The CDR3, as DNA: TGTGCCAGCAGCTTCCCTCGGACAGGACCCAACGAGCAGTACTTC.

This sequence joins TRBV7-9 and TRBJ2-3, with TRBD2 matching over 11 bases. The germline CDR1 and CDR2 sequences are SEHNR and FQNEAQ (reference sequence). After removal of 5 bases from V and 6 bases from J, the junction contained 10 bases not matched to a gene. The CDR3 runs 16 residues. The CDR3, as DNA: TGTGCCAGCAGCATCGGGACTAGCGGTCGGAGTGATACGCAGTATTTT. Amino acids: CASSIGTSGRSDTQYF.

This sequence joins TRBV6-6 and TRBJ2-7; D perhaps matches TRBD1 (5 bases). Trimming removed 5 bases from V and 1 base from J, with 21 bases in between. CDR3 length equals 17 residues. Germline loops: CDR1 MNHNY, CDR2 SVGAGI (reference sequence). The CDR3 spells CASSLLRQTVGSYEQYF. The CDR3 nucleotides read TGTGCCAGCAGTCTCCTTCGGCAGACAGTAGGTTCCTACGAGCAGTACTTC.

V gene TRBV19 combines with J gene TRBJ1-2; D is uncertain. V was shortened by 6 bases and J by 6 bases, with 17 bases between the two germline ends. The CDR3 is 14 residues long. CDR1 and CDR2 from the germline V gene are LNHDA and SQIVND (reference sequence). The chain's CDR3 is CASSPLGGSHGYTF. The CDR3 DNA sequence: TGTGCCAGTAGCCCGTTAGGCGGCTCCCATGGCTACACCTTC. The variable domain in full, completed from reference TRBV19 and TRBJ1-2, reads DGGITQSPKYLFRKEGQNVTLSCEQNLNHDAMYWYRQDPGQGLRLIYYSQIVNDFQKGDIAEGYSVSREKKESFPLTVTSAQKNPTAFYLCASSPLGGSHGYTFGSGTRLTVV.

A single count supports this clone. The genes are TRBV7-3 and TRBJ1-2; D is possibly TRBD1 (6 bases). In germline, CDR1 is SGHTA, CDR2 FQGTGA. V lost 0 bases, J lost 3 bases, and 8 bases lay in between. CDR3 size: 14 residues. DNA of the CDR3: TGTGCCAGCAGCTTAACCCGGACAGACTATGGCTACACCTTC. It codes for CASSLTRTDYGYTF.

The rearrangement uses TRBV19 and TRBJ1-1, with 10 bases identical to TRBD1. This CDR3 spans 15 amino acids. The V and J ends lost 5 bases and 3 bases, in that order; junction bases with no gene match: 6. In germline, CDR1 is LNHDA, CDR2 SQIVND (reference sequence). Written as DNA, the CDR3 is TGTGCCAGTAGTCCTCGACAGGGGGCGGACACTGAAGCTTTCTTT. Translated, it gives CASSPRQGADTEAFF.

This rearrangement joins TRBV5-1 to TRBJ2-3, with D tentatively TRBD2 (6 bases). Trimming removed 2 bases from V and 2 bases from J, with 18 bases in between. CDR3 size: 17 residues. Germline V gene sequence: CDR1 SGHRS, CDR2 YFSETQ. CDR3 protein: CASSFTSLRGITDTQYF. The CDR3 DNA reads as TGCGCCAGCAGCTTTACATCTTTGCGGGGTATCACAGATACGCAGTATTTT.

The J gene is TRBJ2-3, the V gene TRBV5-6; no clear D. CDR1 is SGHDT, CDR2 YYEEEE, per germline. The CDR3 sequence is 15 residues long. Deletions cut 1 base from V and 3 bases from J, with 12 bases between. CDR3 loop: CASSLLVLGTDTQYF. The CDR3 bases are TGTGCCAGCAGCTTGCTGGTGTTGGGGACAGATACGCAGTATTTT.

This rearrangement joins TRBV7-2 to TRBJ1-6; D is ambiguous. With 4 bases removed from V and 7 bases from J, the gap between germline ends came to 8 bases. The CDR3 length is 13 residues. Germline lookup yields CDR1 SGHTA and CDR2 FQGNSA. CDR3 residues: CASSSDRNSPLHF. The CDR3 DNA sequence: TGTGCCAGCAGCTCGGACCGAAATTCACCCCTCCACTTT.